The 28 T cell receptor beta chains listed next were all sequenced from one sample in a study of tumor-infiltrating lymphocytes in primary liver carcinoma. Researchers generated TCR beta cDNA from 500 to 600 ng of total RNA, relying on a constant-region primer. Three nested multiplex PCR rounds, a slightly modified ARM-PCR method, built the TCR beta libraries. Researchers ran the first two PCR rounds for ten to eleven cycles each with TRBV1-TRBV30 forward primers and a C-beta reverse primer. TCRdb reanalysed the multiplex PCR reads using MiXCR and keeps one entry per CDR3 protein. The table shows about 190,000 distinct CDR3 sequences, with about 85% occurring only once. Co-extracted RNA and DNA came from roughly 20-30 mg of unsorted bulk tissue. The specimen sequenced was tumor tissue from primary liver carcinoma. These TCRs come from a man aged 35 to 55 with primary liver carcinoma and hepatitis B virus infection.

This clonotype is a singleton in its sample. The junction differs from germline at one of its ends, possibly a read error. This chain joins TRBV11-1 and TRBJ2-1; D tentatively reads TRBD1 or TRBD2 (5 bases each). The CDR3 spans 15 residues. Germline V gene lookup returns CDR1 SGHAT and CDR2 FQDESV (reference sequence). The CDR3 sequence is CTSSFQGPLDNKQLF. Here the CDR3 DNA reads TGTACCAGCAGCTTCCAGGGACCGCTGGACAATAAGCAGTTATTC. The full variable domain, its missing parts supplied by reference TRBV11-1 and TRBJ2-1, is EAEVAQSPRYKITEKSQAVAFWCDPISGHATLYWYRQILGQGPELLVQFQDESVVDDSQLPKDRFSAERLKGVDSTLKIQPAELGDSAMYLCTSSFQGPLDNKQLFGPGTRLTVL.

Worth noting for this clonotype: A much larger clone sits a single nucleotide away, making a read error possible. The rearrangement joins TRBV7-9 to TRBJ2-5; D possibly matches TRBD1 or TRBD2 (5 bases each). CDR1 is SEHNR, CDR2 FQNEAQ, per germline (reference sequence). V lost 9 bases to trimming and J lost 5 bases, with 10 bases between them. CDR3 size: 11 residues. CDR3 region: CARGEGETQYF. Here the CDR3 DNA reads TGTGCCAGGGGAGAGGGGGAGACCCAGTACTTC. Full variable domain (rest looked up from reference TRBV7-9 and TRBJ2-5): DTGVSQNPRHKITKRGQNVTFRCDPISEHNRLYWYRQTLGQGPEFLTYFQNEAQLEKSRLLSDRFSAERPKGSFSTLEIQRTEQGDSAMYLCARGEGETQYFGPGTRLLVL.

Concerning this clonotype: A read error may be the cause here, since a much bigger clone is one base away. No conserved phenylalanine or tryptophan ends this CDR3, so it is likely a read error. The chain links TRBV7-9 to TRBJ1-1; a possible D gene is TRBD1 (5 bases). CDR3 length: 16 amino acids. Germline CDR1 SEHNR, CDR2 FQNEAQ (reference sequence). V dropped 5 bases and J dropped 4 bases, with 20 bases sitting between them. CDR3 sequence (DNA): TGTGCCAGCAGCCAGCCGGGACTTCCAAGGGGCACTGAAGCTTTCTTA. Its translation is CASSQPGLPRGTEAFL.

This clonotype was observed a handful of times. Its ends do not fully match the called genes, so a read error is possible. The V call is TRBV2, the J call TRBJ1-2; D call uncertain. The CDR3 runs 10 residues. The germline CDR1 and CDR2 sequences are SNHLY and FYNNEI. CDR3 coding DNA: TGTGCCAGCAATGAATTAGGCTACACCTTC. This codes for CASNELGYTF.

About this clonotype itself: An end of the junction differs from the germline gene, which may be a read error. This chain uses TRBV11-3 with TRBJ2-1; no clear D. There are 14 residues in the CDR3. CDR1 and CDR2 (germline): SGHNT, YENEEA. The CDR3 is CASSIRDSNNEQFF. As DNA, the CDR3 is TGTGCCAGCAGCATACGCGACTCGAACAATGAACAGTTCTTC. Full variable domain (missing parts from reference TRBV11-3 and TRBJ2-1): EAGVVQSPRYKIIEKKQPVAFWCNPISGHNTLYWYLQNLGQGPELLIRYENEEAVDDSQLPKDRFSAERLKGVDSTLKIQPAELGDSAVYLCASSIRDSNNEQFFGPGTRLTVL.

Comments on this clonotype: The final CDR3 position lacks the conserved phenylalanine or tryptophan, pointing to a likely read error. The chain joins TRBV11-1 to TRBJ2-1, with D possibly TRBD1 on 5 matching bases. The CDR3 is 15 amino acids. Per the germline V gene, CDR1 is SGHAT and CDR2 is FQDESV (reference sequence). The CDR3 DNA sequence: TGTGCCAGCAGCTTCCAGGGATCGCTGGACAATGAACAGTTCTTA. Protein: CASSFQGSLDNEQFL.

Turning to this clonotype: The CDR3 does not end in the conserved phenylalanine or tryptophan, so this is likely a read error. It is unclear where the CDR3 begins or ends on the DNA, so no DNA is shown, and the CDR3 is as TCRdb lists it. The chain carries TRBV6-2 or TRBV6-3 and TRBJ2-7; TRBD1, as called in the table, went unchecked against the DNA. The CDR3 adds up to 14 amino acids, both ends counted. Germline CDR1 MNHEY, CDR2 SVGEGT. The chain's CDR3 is CASSLWDRAHEHYL.

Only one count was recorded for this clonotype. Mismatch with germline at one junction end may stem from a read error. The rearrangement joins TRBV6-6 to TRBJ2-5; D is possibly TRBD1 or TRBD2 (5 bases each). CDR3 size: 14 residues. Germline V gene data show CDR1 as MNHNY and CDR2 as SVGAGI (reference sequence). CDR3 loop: CASSYPGTEETHYF. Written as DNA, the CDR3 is TGTGCTAGCAGTTACCCAGGGACGGAGGAGACCCACTACTTC.

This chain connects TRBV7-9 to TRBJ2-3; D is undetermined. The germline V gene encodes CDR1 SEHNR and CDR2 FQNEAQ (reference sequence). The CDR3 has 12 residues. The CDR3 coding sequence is TGTACCAAGAGCTTAGTCTACCCACGGTTGTATTTT. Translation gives CTKSLVYPRLYF.

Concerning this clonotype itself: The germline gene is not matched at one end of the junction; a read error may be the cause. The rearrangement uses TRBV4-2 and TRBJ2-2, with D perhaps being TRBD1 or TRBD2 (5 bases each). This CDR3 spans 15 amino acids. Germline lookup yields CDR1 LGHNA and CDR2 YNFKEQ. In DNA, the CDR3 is TGTGCCAGCAGCCAAGATCTGGCATGGCAAGGGGAGCTGCTTTTT. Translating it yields CASSQDLAWQGELLF.

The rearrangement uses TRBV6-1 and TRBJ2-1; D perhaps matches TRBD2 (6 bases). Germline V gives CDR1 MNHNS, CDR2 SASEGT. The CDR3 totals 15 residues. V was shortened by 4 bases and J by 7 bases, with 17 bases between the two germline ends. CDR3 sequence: CASSGRLTAGNEQFF. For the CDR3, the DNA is TGTGCCAGCAGTGGCCGACTAACGGCGGGGAATGAGCAGTTCTTC.

The chain's CDR3 is CASSPPVNYGYTF. CDR3 sequence (DNA): TGTGCCAGCAGTCCCCCGGTTAACTATGGCTACACCTTC. The chain employs TRBV7-6 and TRBJ1-2; D is unclear. Germline V CDR1 and CDR2: SGHVS, FNYEAQ. The CDR3 runs 13 residues. With 6 bases removed from V and 1 base from J, the gap between germline ends came to 9 bases. The variable domain in full, completed from reference TRBV7-6 and TRBJ1-2, reads GAGVSQSPRYKVTKRGQDVALRCDPISGHVSLYWYRQALGQGPEFLTYFNYEAQQDKSGLPNDRFSAERPEGSISTLTIQRTEQRDSAMYRCASSPPVNYGYTFGSGTRLTVV.

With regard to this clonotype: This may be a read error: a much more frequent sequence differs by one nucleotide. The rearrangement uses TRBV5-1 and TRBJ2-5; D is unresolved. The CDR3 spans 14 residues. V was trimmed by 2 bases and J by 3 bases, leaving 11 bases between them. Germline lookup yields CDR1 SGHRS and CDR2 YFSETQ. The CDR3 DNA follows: TGCGCCAGCAGCTTAGGGTGTTTCAAAGAGACCCAGTACTTC. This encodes CASSLGCFKETQYF.

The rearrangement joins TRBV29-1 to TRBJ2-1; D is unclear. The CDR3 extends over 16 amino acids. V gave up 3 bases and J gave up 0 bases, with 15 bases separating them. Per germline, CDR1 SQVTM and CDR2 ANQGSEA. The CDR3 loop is CSVDHLYASSYNEQFF. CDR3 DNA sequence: TGCAGCGTTGATCATCTGTACGCCAGCTCCTACAATGAGCAGTTCTTC.

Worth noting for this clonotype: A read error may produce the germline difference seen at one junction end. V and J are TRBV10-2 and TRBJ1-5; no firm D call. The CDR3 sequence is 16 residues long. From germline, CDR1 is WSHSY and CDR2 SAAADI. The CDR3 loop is CASSELDREGNQPQHF. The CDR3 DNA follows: TGCGCCAGCAGTGAGCTCGACCGGGAAGGGAATCAGCCCCAACATTTT.

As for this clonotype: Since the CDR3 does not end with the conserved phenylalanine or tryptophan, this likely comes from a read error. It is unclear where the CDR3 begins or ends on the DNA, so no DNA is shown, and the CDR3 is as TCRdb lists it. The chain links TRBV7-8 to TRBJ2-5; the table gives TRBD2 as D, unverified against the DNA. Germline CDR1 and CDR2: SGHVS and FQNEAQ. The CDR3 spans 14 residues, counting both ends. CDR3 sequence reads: CASSLGSGQETQCL.

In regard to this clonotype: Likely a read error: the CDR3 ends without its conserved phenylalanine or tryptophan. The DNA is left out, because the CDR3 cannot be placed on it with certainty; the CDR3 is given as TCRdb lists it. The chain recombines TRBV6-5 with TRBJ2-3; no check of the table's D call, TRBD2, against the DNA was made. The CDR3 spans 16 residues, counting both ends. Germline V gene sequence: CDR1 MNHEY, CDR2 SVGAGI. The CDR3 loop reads CASSYSLAGYTDTLYL.

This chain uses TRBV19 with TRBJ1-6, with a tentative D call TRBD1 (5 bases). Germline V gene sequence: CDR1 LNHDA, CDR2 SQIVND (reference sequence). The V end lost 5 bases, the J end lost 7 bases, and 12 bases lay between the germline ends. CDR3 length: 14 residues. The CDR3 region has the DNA TGTGCCAGTAGTTCTGGGACGGACAATTCACCCCTCCACTTT. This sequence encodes CASSSGTDNSPLHF.

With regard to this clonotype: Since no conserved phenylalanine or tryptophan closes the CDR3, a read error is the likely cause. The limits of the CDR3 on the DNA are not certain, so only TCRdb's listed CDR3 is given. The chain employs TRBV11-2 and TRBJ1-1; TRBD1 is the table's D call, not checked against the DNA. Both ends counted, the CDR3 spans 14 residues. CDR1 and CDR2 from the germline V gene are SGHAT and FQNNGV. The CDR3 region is CASSFSAGDTEAFY.

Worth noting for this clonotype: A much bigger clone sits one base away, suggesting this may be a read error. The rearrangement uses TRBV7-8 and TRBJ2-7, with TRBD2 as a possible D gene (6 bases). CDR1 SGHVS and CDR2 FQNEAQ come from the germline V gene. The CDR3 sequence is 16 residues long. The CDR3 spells CASSLARRGNHYEQYF. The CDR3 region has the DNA TGTGCCAGCAGCCTAGCCCGACGGGGGAATCACTACGAGCAGTACTTC. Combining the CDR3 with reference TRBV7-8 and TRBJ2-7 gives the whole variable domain GAGVSQSPRYKVAKRGQDVALRCDPISGHVSLFWYQQALGQGPEFLTYFQNEAQLDKSGLPSDRFFAERPEGSVSTLKIQRTQQEDSAVYLCASSLARRGNHYEQYFGPGTRLTVT.

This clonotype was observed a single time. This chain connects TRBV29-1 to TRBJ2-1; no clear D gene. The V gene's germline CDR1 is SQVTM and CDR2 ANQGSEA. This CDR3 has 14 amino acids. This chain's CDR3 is CCAHKTRGGEEQFF. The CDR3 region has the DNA TGCTGCGCCCATAAGACCAGAGGCGGCGAAGAGCAGTTCTTC.

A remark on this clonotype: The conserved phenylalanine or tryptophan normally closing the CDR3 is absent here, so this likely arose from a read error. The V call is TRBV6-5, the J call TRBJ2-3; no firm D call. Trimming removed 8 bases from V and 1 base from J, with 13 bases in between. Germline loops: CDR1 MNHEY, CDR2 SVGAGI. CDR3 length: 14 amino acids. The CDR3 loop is CASGLAGGTDTQYL. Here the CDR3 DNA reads TGTGCCAGCGGTTTGGCCGGAGGCACAGATACGCAGTATTTG.

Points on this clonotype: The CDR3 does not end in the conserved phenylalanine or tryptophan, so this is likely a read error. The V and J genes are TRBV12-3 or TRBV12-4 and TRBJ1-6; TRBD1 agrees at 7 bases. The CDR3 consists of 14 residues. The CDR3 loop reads CASSLGQYNSSLHL. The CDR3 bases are TGTGCCAGCAGTTTGGGACAGTATAATTCATCCCTCCACTTA.

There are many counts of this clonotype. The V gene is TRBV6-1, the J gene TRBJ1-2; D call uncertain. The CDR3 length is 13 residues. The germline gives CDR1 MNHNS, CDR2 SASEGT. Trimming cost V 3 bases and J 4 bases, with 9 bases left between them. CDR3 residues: CASSDRLFYGYTF. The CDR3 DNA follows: TGTGCCAGCAGTGACCGACTGTTCTATGGCTACACCTTC.

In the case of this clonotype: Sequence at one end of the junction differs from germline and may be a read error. CDR3: CASSFKRFGYGYTF. The CDR3 DNA reads as TGTGCCAGCAGCTTCAAGAGATTTGGCTATGGCTATACGTTC. The V call is TRBV11-1, the J call TRBJ1-2; D ambiguous. Germline V gene data show CDR1 as SGHAT and CDR2 as FQDESV (reference sequence). This CDR3 region has 14 residues. Together with reference TRBV11-1 and TRBJ1-2, the CDR3 gives the full variable domain: EAEVAQSPRYKITEKSQAVAFWCDPISGHATLYWYRQILGQGPELLVQFQDESVVDDSQLPKDRFSAERLKGVDSTLKIQPAELGDSAMYLCASSFKRFGYGYTFGSGTRLTVV.

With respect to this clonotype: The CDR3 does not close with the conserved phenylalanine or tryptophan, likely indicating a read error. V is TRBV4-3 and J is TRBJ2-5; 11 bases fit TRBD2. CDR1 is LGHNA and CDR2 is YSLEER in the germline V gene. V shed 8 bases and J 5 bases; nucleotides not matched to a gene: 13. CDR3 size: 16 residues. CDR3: CASQAASGRTGETQYY. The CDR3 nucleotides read TGCGCCAGCCAAGCGGCTAGCGGGAGGACTGGTGAGACCCAGTACTAC.

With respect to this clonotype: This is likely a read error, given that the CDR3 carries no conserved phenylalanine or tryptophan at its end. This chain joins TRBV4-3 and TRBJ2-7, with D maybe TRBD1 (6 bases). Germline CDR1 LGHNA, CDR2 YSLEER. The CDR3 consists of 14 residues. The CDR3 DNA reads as TGCGCCAGCAGCCGCAAGGACAGCACCTATGAGCAGTACATC. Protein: CASSRKDSTYEQYI.

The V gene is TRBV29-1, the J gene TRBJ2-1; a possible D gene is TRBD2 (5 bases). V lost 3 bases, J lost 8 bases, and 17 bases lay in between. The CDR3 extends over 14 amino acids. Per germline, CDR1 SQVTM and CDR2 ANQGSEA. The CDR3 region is CSVDAGVKADEQFF. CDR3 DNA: TGCAGCGTTGATGCCGGGGTAAAGGCGGATGAGCAGTTCTTC.